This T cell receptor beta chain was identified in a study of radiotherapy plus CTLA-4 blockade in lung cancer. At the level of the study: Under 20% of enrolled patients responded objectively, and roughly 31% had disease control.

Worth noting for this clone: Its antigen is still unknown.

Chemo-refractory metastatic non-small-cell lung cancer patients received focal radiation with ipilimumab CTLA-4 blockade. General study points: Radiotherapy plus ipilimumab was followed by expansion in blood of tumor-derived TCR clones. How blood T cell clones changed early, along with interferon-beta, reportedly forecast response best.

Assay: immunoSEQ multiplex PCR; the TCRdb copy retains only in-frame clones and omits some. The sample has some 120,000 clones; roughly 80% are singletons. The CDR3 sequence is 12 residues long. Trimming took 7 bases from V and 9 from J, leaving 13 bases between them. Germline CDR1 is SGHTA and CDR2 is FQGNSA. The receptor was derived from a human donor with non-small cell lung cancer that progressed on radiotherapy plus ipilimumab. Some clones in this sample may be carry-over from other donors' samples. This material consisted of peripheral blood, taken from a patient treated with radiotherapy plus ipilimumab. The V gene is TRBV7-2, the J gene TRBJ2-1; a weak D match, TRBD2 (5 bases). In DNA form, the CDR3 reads TGTGCCAGCACCCCCCGCGGGTTTGAGCAGTTCTTC. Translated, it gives CASTPRGFEQFF.